The 32 T cell receptor beta chains in this list originate from one sample, sequenced in a study of radiation and T cells in renal cell carcinoma. The time point here: blood 4 weeks post-SBRT, at nephrectomy. The sample's treatment: 15 Gy SBRT to primary tumor, nephrectomy 4 weeks later. Measured with immunoSEQ multiplex PCR; TCRdb has only the in-frame clones, and not every one. The sample yields 97,000 or so clones, around 80% seen once. The source material was blood, sampled from a patient whose treatment included radiotherapy and nephrectomy. These receptors were taken from a man aged 55-75 years with renal cell carcinoma.

This clone occurred a few times. V gene TRBV10-3 combines with J gene TRBJ1-4; D is possibly TRBD1 (6 bases). This CDR3 spans 12 amino acids. The germline V gene encodes CDR1 ENHRY and CDR2 SYGVKD. V shed 10 bases and J shed 4 bases, with 10 bases lying between them. DNA of the CDR3: TGTGCCACCAGGGGAGTTAATGAAAAACTGTTTTTT. The encoded protein is CATRGVNEKLFF.

The chain uses TRBV5-4 and TRBJ1-4; 7 bases match TRBD1. Germline V gene sequence: CDR1 SGHNT, CDR2 YYREEE (reference sequence). Trimming removed 3 bases from V and 8 bases from J; junction bases left unmatched: 7. This CDR3 contains 14 residues. This chain's CDR3 is CASSSTGPGEKLFF. CDR3 bases: TGTGCCAGCAGCTCGACAGGGCCTGGGGAAAAACTGTTTTTT.

To note about this clone: The same CDR3 can be traced to other DNA sequences in this sample. The chain is built from TRBV9 and TRBJ2-5; maybe TRBD1 (6 bases). This CDR3 is built from 14 residues. The germline V gene has CDR1 SGDLS and CDR2 YYNGEE. V was pared by 4 bases and J by 0 bases, with 10 bases between. The CDR3 DNA follows: TGTGCCAGCAGCCCCACAGGGTACCAAGAGACCCAGTACTTC. This codes for CASSPTGYQETQYF.

The chain joins TRBV9 to TRBJ2-1; no reliable D call. Between the trimmed V and J ends, which lost 3 bases and 5 bases, there was a span of 24 bases. Germline V gives CDR1 SGDLS, CDR2 YYNGEE. This CDR3 contains 18 residues. The CDR3 coding sequence is TGTGCCAGCAGCGCGGACCCCTATTTTTCTAAGCCCAACAATGAGCAGTTCTTC. It translates to CASSADPYFSKPNNEQFF.

This chain joins TRBV4-2 and TRBJ2-6, with D perhaps matching TRBD1 (6 bases). This CDR3 is built from 18 residues. Trimming removed 0 bases from V and 0 bases from J, with 12 bases in between. CDR1 LGHNA and CDR2 YNFKEQ come from the germline V gene. CDR3 protein: CASSQETGSPSGANVLTF. DNA for the CDR3: TGTGCCAGCAGCCAAGAAACAGGGAGCCCCTCTGGGGCCAACGTCCTGACTTTC.

The CDR3 protein is CASSTGVGTGELFF. In nucleotides, the CDR3 is TGTGCCAGCAGTACAGGGGTGGGCACCGGGGAGCTGTTTTTT. The chain couples TRBV6-5 to TRBJ2-2; 7 bases are shared with TRBD1. The CDR3 runs 14 residues. V lost 5 bases and J lost 4; bases outside the gene matches: 4. Germline CDR1 and CDR2: MNHEY and SVGAGI.

This chain links TRBV11-3 with TRBJ2-1; no firm D call. Trimming shortened V by 3 bases and J by 6 bases, and 9 bases separated the two germline ends. CDR1 and CDR2 (germline): SGHNT, YENEEA. CDR3 length: 13 amino acids. The DNA of the CDR3 is TGTGCCAGCAGCTTGGGCACTGCCAATGAGCAGTTCTTC. Residues: CASSLGTANEQFF.

V is TRBV2 and J is TRBJ2-1; 9 nucleotides align to TRBD1. Germline V CDR1 and CDR2: SNHLY, FYNNEI. V was pared by 7 bases and J by 9 bases, with 19 bases of the junction left unmatched. The CDR3 totals 17 residues. As DNA, the CDR3 is TGTGCCAGCACGGCAGGCCCGGGACAGGGTCTGATAGGTGAGCAGTTCTTC. Translating gives CASTAGPGQGLIGEQFF.

In this sample, this clone turned up once. The chain is built from TRBV28 and TRBJ2-7; 8 bases line up with TRBD1. With 7 bases clipped from V and 3 bases from J, the junction kept 8 bases outside the gene matches. This CDR3 spans 14 amino acids. Germline assignment: CDR1 MDHEN and CDR2 SYDVKM. The CDR3 DNA is TGTGCCAGCACTATACAGGGGGAGTTCTACGAGCAGTACTTC. It encodes CASTIQGEFYEQYF. The whole variable domain, filled in from reference TRBV28 and TRBJ2-7, reads DVKVTQSSRYLVKRTGEKVFLECVQDMDHENMFWYRQDPGLGLRLIYFSYDVKMKEKGDIPEGYSVSREKKERFSLILESASTNQTSMYLCASTIQGEFYEQYFGPGTRLTVT.

The chain joins TRBV19 to TRBJ1-2; 9 bases align to TRBD1. This CDR3 spans 15 amino acids. Unmatched junction bases numbered 8, after V lost 7 bases and J lost 2 bases. CDR1 and CDR2 (germline): LNHDA, SQIVND (reference sequence). Written as DNA, the CDR3 is TGTGCCAGTACTTCTTGGGGACAGGGCAACTATGGCTACACCTTC. Its protein is CASTSWGQGNYGYTF.

The genes are TRBV15 and TRBJ2-5; TRBD1 matches 8 bases. The CDR3 spans 17 residues. V gave up 0 bases and J gave up 5 bases; unmatched junction bases: 11. Germline V gene lookup returns CDR1 LNHNV and CDR2 YYDKDF (reference sequence). The CDR3 loop is CATSRDTTQGAWETQYF. CDR3 coding DNA: TGTGCCACCAGCAGAGATACTACCCAGGGGGCTTGGGAGACCCAGTACTTC. The variable domain in full, completed from reference TRBV15 and TRBJ2-5, reads DAMVIQNPRYQVTQFGKPVTLSCSQTLNHNVMYWYQQKSSQAPKLLFHYYDKDFNNEADTPDNFQSRRPNTSFCFLDIRSPGLGDTAMYLCATSRDTTQGAWETQYFGPGTRLLVL.

The rearrangement joins TRBV7-8 to TRBJ2-1; 8 nucleotides align to TRBD2. V lost 1 base and J lost 7; bases outside the gene matches: 9. This CDR3 comprises 16 residues. Germline assignment: CDR1 SGHVS and CDR2 FQNEAQ. As DNA, the CDR3 is TGTGCCAGCAGCTTAGTTTACGGGAGGGCCGAAAATGAGCAGTTCTTC. Its protein product is CASSLVYGRAENEQFF.

The genes are TRBV21-1 and TRBJ2-5. TRBV21-1 is a recognized pseudogene. The CDR3 contains 15 residues. CDR3 loop: CASRPARDPRETQYF. The CDR3 bases are TGTGCCAGCAGACCAGCCCGAGACCCAAGAGAGACCCAGTACTTC.

The chain joins TRBV19 to TRBJ2-5; D unclear. The CDR3 has 13 residues. Trimming shortened V by 3 bases and J by 2 bases, and 7 bases separated the two germline ends. Germline V CDR1 and CDR2: LNHDA, SQIVND (reference sequence). The CDR3 DNA is TGTGCCAGTAGTATCGACCGTCAAGAGACCCAGTACTTC. It is translated as CASSIDRQETQYF.

In this sample, this clone turned up a few times. V usage is TRBV19 and J usage is TRBJ2-3; weak D call: TRBD2 (5 bases). CDR1 is LNHDA and CDR2 is SQIVND in the germline V gene (reference sequence). The CDR3 has 13 amino acids. Trimming took off 6 bases at V and 4 bases at J, with 11 bases between the two ends. CDR3 in DNA: TGTGCCAGTAGCCTTGACTACCCAGATACGCAGTATTTT. Amino acids: CASSLDYPDTQYF.

The V gene is TRBV7-9, the J gene TRBJ2-3, with D hard to call. The germline V and J ends were trimmed by 1 base and 0 bases, with 2 bases remaining between them. Germline CDR1 SEHNR, CDR2 FQNEAQ (reference sequence). The CDR3 sequence is 13 residues long. CDR3 loop: CASSLVSTDTQYF. For the CDR3, the DNA is TGTGCCAGCAGCTTAGTAAGCACAGATACGCAGTATTTT. Using reference TRBV7-9 and TRBJ2-3 for the parts outside the CDR3, the full variable domain is DTGVSQNPRHKITKRGQNVTFRCDPISEHNRLYWYRQTLGQGPEFLTYFQNEAQLEKSRLLSDRFSAERPKGSFSTLEIQRTEQGDSAMYLCASSLVSTDTQYFGPGTRLTVL.

This clone turned up a few times. This chain joins TRBV7-9 and TRBJ2-2; the D gene could be TRBD1 or TRBD2 (5 bases each). Trimming left V 1 base short and J 4 bases short, with 7 bases between. The CDR3 length is 14 residues. Germline V gives CDR1 SEHNR, CDR2 FQNEAQ (reference sequence). CDR3 residues: CASSLGGFTGELFF. CDR3 DNA: TGTGCCAGCAGCTTAGGGGGGTTCACCGGGGAGCTGTTTTTT.

The chain uses TRBV19 and TRBJ2-1; 10 bases are shared with TRBD2. The CDR3 sequence is 16 residues long. The V gene end was trimmed by 9 bases and the J gene end by 10 bases; junction bases not matched to a gene: 18. Germline-derived CDR1 and CDR2 are LNHDA and SQIVND (reference sequence). CDR3 residues: CASSLPGLAGVAEQFF. In nucleotides, the CDR3 is TGTGCCAGCTCCCTCCCCGGGCTAGCGGGAGTGGCGGAGCAGTTCTTC.

J is TRBJ1-5 and V is TRBV19; unclear D gene. This CDR3 is 12 amino acids long. The ends were cut back, 3 bases at V and 5 bases at J, with 5 bases in the middle. The germline CDR1 and CDR2 sequences are LNHDA and SQIVND (reference sequence). CDR3 amino acids: CASSIRDQPQHF. As DNA, the CDR3 is TGTGCCAGTAGTATCCGGGATCAGCCCCAGCATTTT.

Notes on this clone: An end of the junction does not agree with germline; a read error may underlie this. The chain joins TRBV6-1 to TRBJ2-7; D possibly corresponds to TRBD2 (5 bases). CDR1 and CDR2 from the germline V gene are MNHNS and SASEGT. The CDR3 loop spans 8 amino acids. CDR3 DNA sequence: TGTGCCAGCATTGGACTCAACTTC. It is translated as CASIGLNF.

J is TRBJ1-2 and V is TRBV9, with 8 bases aligning to TRBD1. Germline V gene data show CDR1 as SGDLS and CDR2 as YYNGEE. The V gene end was trimmed by 0 bases and the J gene end by 8 bases; junction bases not matched to a gene: 12. The CDR3 contains 16 residues. DNA for the CDR3: TGTGCCAGCAGCGTAGTAGACAGGGGCTCGGGAGGAGGCTACACCTTC. This translates into CASSVVDRGSGGGYTF. The full variable domain, completed using reference TRBV9 and TRBJ1-2, is DSGVTQTPKHLITATGQRVTLRCSPRSGDLSVYWYQQSLDQGLQFLIQYYNGEERAKGNILERFSAQQFPDLHSELNLSSLELGDSALYFCASSVVDRGSGGGYTFGSGTRLTVV.

This clone has only a few counts. This chain joins TRBV7-2 and TRBJ1-4; D is possibly TRBD1 (5 bases). The CDR3 length is 16 residues. From germline, CDR1 is SGHTA and CDR2 FQGNSA. V was clipped by 5 bases and J by 4 bases, with 17 bases between them. The CDR3 DNA follows: TGTGCCAGCAGCCAAACGCAGGGAGATTTTAATGAAAAACTGTTTTTT. As protein: CASSQTQGDFNEKLFF.

The V and J genes are TRBV6-5 and TRBJ1-4; D possibly corresponds to TRBD1 (6 bases). Per the germline V gene, CDR1 is MNHEY and CDR2 is SVGAGI. The length of the CDR3 is 15 residues. Trimming left V 6 bases short and J 8 bases short, with 19 bases between. In DNA form, the CDR3 reads TGTGCCAGCAGCCTAGCCCCGGACAGTTTAGAAAAACTGTTTTTT. Its translation is CASSLAPDSLEKLFF.

This clone was seen only a few times. CDR3 coding DNA: TGCGCCAGCAGTGAGAGTCTTTACACTGAAGCTTTCTTT. This codes for CASSESLYTEAFF. The chain employs TRBV10-1 and TRBJ1-1, with D uncertain. Germline values: CDR1 WNHNN, CDR2 SYGVQD (reference sequence). Trimming shortened V by 2 bases and J by 3 bases, and 7 bases separated the two germline ends. The CDR3 consists of 13 residues.

V gene TRBV4-1 combines with J gene TRBJ1-5, with D possibly being TRBD1 (5 bases). CDR3 length: 17 residues. The V end lost 1 base, the J end lost 4 bases, and 17 bases lay between the germline ends. Germline V CDR1 and CDR2: MGHRA, YSYEKL. CDR3 nucleotide sequence: TGCGCCAGCAGCCAAGTCGGGGCGGGGCGGGGGAATCAGCCCCAGCATTTT. Its protein product is CASSQVGAGRGNQPQHF.

The J gene is TRBJ1-2, the V gene TRBV11-2; perhaps TRBD1 as D (5 bases). The V gene lost 1 base and the J gene lost 10 bases, with 13 bases spanning the gap. Germline CDR1 is SGHAT and CDR2 is FQNNGV. The CDR3 is 13 residues long. CDR3 region: CASSLVQGVDYTF. The CDR3 region has the DNA TGTGCCAGCAGCTTAGTTCAGGGAGTCGACTACACCTTC.

The chain carries TRBV19 and TRBJ1-3, with TRBD1 identical over 7 bases. Germline V gene data show CDR1 as LNHDA and CDR2 as SQIVND (reference sequence). J lost 2 bases, V lost 6 bases, and 19 bases had no gene match. CDR3 length: 19 residues. Written as DNA, the CDR3 is TGTGCCAGTAGCATTTCCGGCGGACAAGGACAGGTACCTGGAAACACCATATATTTT. This gives the protein CASSISGGQGQVPGNTIYF.

This clone turned up a few times. The V gene is TRBV28, the J gene TRBJ2-5, with D unresolved. V was trimmed by 5 bases and J by 4 bases, leaving 14 bases between them. CDR1 is MDHEN, CDR2 SYDVKM, per germline. The CDR3 contains 14 residues. CDR3 residues: CASSPWNPGETQYF. The CDR3 DNA sequence: TGTGCCAGCAGTCCCTGGAACCCTGGAGAGACCCAGTACTTC.

The V call is TRBV7-2, the J call TRBJ2-5; D possibly uses TRBD1 or TRBD2 (5 bases each). The ends were cut back, 1 base at V and 1 base at J, with 10 bases in the middle. Germline V gives CDR1 SGHTA, CDR2 FQGNSA. The CDR3 length is 15 residues. Written as DNA, the CDR3 is TGTGCCAGCAGCTTAGTTGAGGGGCCCCAAGAGACCCAGTACTTC. It encodes CASSLVEGPQETQYF.

The chain has TRBV19 and TRBJ2-1; 11 bases line up with TRBD2. The germline gives CDR1 LNHDA, CDR2 SQIVND (reference sequence). V lost 5 bases, J lost 8 bases, and 11 bases stayed unmatched. There are 16 residues in the CDR3. CDR3 in amino acids: CASSPLVAGGPHEQFF. CDR3 sequence (DNA): TGTGCCAGTAGTCCCCTTGTAGCGGGAGGGCCACATGAGCAGTTCTTC.

This chain connects TRBV19 to TRBJ1-2; the D is unclear. The V and J ends lost 7 bases and 1 base respectively, with 19 bases between them. The CDR3 extends over 16 amino acids. The germline gives CDR1 LNHDA, CDR2 SQIVND (reference sequence). The CDR3 DNA reads as TGTGCCAGTACCCGTCTAGATACTTTCGGTAACTATGGCTACACCTTC. This encodes CASTRLDTFGNYGYTF.

The gene calls are TRBV5-6 and TRBJ2-2; D perhaps matches TRBD2 (5 bases). The CDR3 extends over 14 amino acids. The germline gives CDR1 SGHDT, CDR2 YYEEEE. Trimming removed 7 bases from V and 0 bases from J, with 10 bases in between. DNA for the CDR3: TGTGCCAGCTCCCGGGGTGCGAACACCGGGGAGCTGTTTTTT. Translating it yields CASSRGANTGELFF.